A single sample gave rise to the 23 T cell receptor beta chains below, sequenced in a study of a mutant IDH1 vaccine in newly diagnosed glioma. These receptors have no identified antigens. The time point here: week 23, last vaccination. In the vaccine, a single dose held 300 ug of the mutant IDH1 20-mer peptide, along with topical imiquimod. The repertoire was sequenced with immunoSEQ multiplex PCR; TCRdb's copy has only in-frame clones and lacks some. Among roughly 74,000 clones listed, roughly 85% were seen once. Sequencing was performed on PBMCs, taken from a glioma patient whose treatment included an IDH1 peptide vaccine. The receptors originated from a woman in her forties or fifties with glioma.

V gene TRBV28 combines with J gene TRBJ1-2, with D maybe TRBD1 (6 bases). V was pared by 6 bases and J by 1 base, with 18 bases between. The CDR3 loop spans 16 amino acids. Germline V gene sequence: CDR1 MDHEN, CDR2 SYDVKM. The CDR3 sequence: CASSPLDSVFNYGYTF. CDR3 nucleotide sequence: TGTGCCAGCAGCCCCCTGGACAGCGTATTTAACTATGGCTACACCTTC.

The CDR3 sequence is CARSEGFNEQFF. CDR3 sequence (DNA): TGTGCCCGGTCGGAGGGCTTTAATGAGCAGTTCTTC. The chain has TRBV30 and TRBJ2-1; tentative D call: TRBD2 (6 bases). Germline CDR1 reads GTSNPN; CDR2 reads SVGIG (reference sequence). The CDR3 covers 12 residues. Trimming stripped 8 bases from V and 7 bases from J, with 15 bases between.

This clone was recorded once. The chain joins TRBV10-1 to TRBJ2-3; possibly TRBD1 for D (6 bases). The ends were cut back, 4 bases at V and 2 bases at J, with 7 bases in the middle. Germline V lookup: CDR1 WNHNN, CDR2 SYGVQD (reference sequence). This CDR3 comprises 13 residues. CDR3 amino acids: CASSGTDTDTQYF. CDR3 bases: TGCGCCAGCAGTGGGACAGACACAGATACGCAGTATTTT.

The V gene is TRBV5-1, the J gene TRBJ2-1; D assignment may be TRBD1 or TRBD2 (5 bases each). The CDR3 is 15 residues long. Germline values: CDR1 SGHRS, CDR2 YFSETQ. V lost 6 bases to trimming and J lost 5 bases, with 18 bases between them. The CDR3 here is CASNRGAAIDNEQFF. For the CDR3, the DNA is TGCGCCAGCAACCGGGGCGCCGCAATTGACAATGAGCAGTTCTTC.

CDR3 in amino acids: CASSLVWTSGRAGYNEQFF. The DNA for the CDR3 is TGTGCCAGCAGCTTGGTGTGGACTAGCGGGAGGGCCGGATACAATGAGCAGTTCTTC. This rearrangement joins TRBV5-4 to TRBJ2-1, with 15 bases fitting TRBD2. CDR1 SGHNT and CDR2 YYREEE come from the germline V gene (reference sequence). The J segment lost 4 bases and the V segment lost 0 bases, leaving 8 bases of the junction unmatched. The length of the CDR3 is 19 residues.

This chain joins TRBV6-1 and TRBJ1-6; 8 nucleotides line up with TRBD1. The CDR3 runs 20 residues. Per germline, CDR1 MNHNS and CDR2 SASEGT. With 3 bases clipped from V and 4 bases from J, the junction kept 17 bases outside the gene matches. The CDR3 loop is CASSDLLRTGSPVYNSPLHF. CDR3 in DNA: TGTGCCAGCAGTGACCTCCTCCGGACAGGGAGCCCGGTGTATAATTCACCCCTCCACTTT.

The J gene is TRBJ1-1, the V gene TRBV7-9; weak D call: TRBD1 (6 bases). Trimming removed 5 bases from V and 1 base from J, with 23 bases in between. CDR1 and CDR2 (germline): SEHNR, FQNEAQ (reference sequence). The CDR3 has 18 residues. CDR3 region: CASSESKLQGRGNTEAFF. Written as DNA, the CDR3 is TGTGCCAGCAGCGAATCGAAGCTACAGGGCAGAGGGAACACTGAAGCTTTCTTT. Full variable domain (remainder filled in from reference TRBV7-9 and TRBJ1-1): DTGVSQNPRHKITKRGQNVTFRCDPISEHNRLYWYRQTLGQGPEFLTYFQNEAQLEKSRLLSDRFSAERPKGSFSTLEIQRTEQGDSAMYLCASSESKLQGRGNTEAFFGQGTRLTVV.

In regard to this clone: At one end, the junction sequence differs from germline, possibly due to a read error. The gene calls are TRBV7-7 and TRBJ2-5, with 11 bases that match TRBD1. Germline values: CDR1 SSHAT, CDR2 FNYEAQ (reference sequence). This CDR3 contains 15 residues. CDR3 protein: CASSFGTGGQETQYF. The CDR3 DNA is TGTGCTAGCAGCTTTGGGACAGGGGGACAAGAGACCCAGTACTTC. Using reference TRBV7-7 and TRBJ2-5 for the parts outside the CDR3, the full variable domain is GAGVSQSPRYKVTKRGQDVTLRCDPISSHATLYWYQQALGQGPEFLTYFNYEAQPDKSGLPSDRFSAERPEGSISTLTIQRTEQRDSAMYRCASSFGTGGQETQYFGPGTRLLVL.

Of note for this clone: This CDR3 is also generated by other DNA sequences in the sample. V gene TRBV11-2 combines with J gene TRBJ2-2; 10 bases align to TRBD2. Germline V CDR1 and CDR2: SGHAT, FQNNGV. After removal of 1 base from V and 3 bases from J, the junction contained 2 bases not matched to a gene. The CDR3 consists of 16 residues. CDR3 coding DNA: TGTGCCAGCAGCTTAGGCCTAGCGGGAGACACCGGGGAGCTGTTTTTT. This translates into CASSLGLAGDTGELFF. Based on the CDR3 plus reference TRBV11-2 and TRBJ2-2, the full variable domain is EAGVAQSPRYKIIEKRQSVAFWCNPISGHATLYWYQQILGQGPKLLIQFQNNGVVDDSQLPKDRFSAERLKGVDSTLKIQPAKLEDSAVYLCASSLGLAGDTGELFFGEGSRLTVL.

The chain uses TRBV5-5 and TRBJ2-7; 10 bases fit TRBD2. Germline CDR1 and CDR2: SGHKS and YYEKEE (reference sequence). Trimming took 4 bases from V and 1 from J; bases not matched to a gene: 2. The CDR3 length is 14 residues. The DNA of the CDR3 is TGTGCCAGCAGCACGGGACTAGCGTCCTACGAGCAGTACTTC. Translated, it gives CASSTGLASYEQYF.

The genes are TRBV18 and TRBJ1-1, with a weak D call TRBD1 (5 bases). V lost 3 bases to trimming and J lost 1 base, with 12 bases between them. The CDR3 totals 15 residues. Looked up from germline, CDR1 is KGHSH and CDR2 is LQKENI. The CDR3 here is CASSPVSGSNTEAFF. The DNA of the CDR3 is TGTGCCAGCTCACCGGTATCAGGGTCGAACACTGAAGCTTTCTTT.

The rearrangement joins TRBV6-4 to TRBJ1-1, with a weak D call TRBD1 (5 bases). Germline CDR1 and CDR2: MRHNA and SNTAGT. Trimming took 0 bases from V and 1 from J, leaving 33 bases between them. The CDR3 sequence is 23 residues long. The CDR3 loop is CASSDSSLAGTRNRLPSNTEAFF. CDR3 coding DNA: TGTGCCAGCAGTGACTCGAGCCTGGCCGGTACACGGAACAGGCTTCCATCGAACACTGAAGCTTTCTTT.

In DNA, the CDR3 is TGTGCCAGCAGCCGTCCTAGCGGGAGGGACAATGAGCAGTTCTTC. Protein: CASSRPSGRDNEQFF. V and J are TRBV14 and TRBJ2-1; 12 bases are shared with TRBD2. Germline V gene sequence: CDR1 SGHDN, CDR2 FVKESK. J lost 5 bases, V lost 4 bases, and 3 bases had no gene match. There are 15 residues in the CDR3.

The chain links TRBV7-6 to TRBJ2-5, with 8 nucleotides matching TRBD2. The germline CDR1 and CDR2 sequences are SGHVS and FNYEAQ. The V segment lost 3 bases and the J segment 5 bases; nucleotides outside the gene matches: 8. This CDR3 has 15 amino acids. CDR3 in DNA: TGTGCCAGCAGCTTGGGGACTAGAGTGTCGGAGACCCAGTACTTC. Protein product: CASSLGTRVSETQYF.

The chain links TRBV5-1 to TRBJ1-1; 8 nucleotides match TRBD1. Germline trimming cut 1 base from V and 5 bases from J; bases unmatched to any gene: 4. This CDR3 comprises 14 residues. The V gene's germline CDR1 is SGHRS and CDR2 YFSETQ. CDR3 sequence (DNA): TGCGCCAGCAGCTTGACAGGGGGAGGGACTGAAGCTTTCTTT. Its translation: CASSLTGGGTEAFF.

The rearrangement links TRBV5-1 to TRBJ2-7; 7 bases map to TRBD2. Germline V CDR1 and CDR2: SGHRS, YFSETQ. The V and J ends lost 2 bases and 5 bases, in that order; junction bases with no gene match: 7. The CDR3 has 14 residues. The CDR3 DNA is TGCGCCAGCAGCTTACGGGCGGGAGAGGACGAGCAGTACTTC. Residues: CASSLRAGEDEQYF.

About this clone itself: The same CDR3 can be traced to other DNA sequences in this sample. The gene calls are TRBV27 and TRBJ2-5; 7 nucleotides match TRBD2. The junction had 11 bases not matched to a gene; V was cut back by 5 bases and J by 5 bases. The V gene's germline CDR1 is MNHEY and CDR2 SMNVEV (reference sequence). The CDR3 length is 15 residues. The CDR3 region is CASSPLERGQETQYF. For the CDR3, the DNA is TGTGCCAGCAGTCCGCTGGAGCGGGGCCAGGAGACCCAGTACTTC.

Here the CDR3 reads CASSPGTGRTEAFF. CDR3 nucleotides: TGTGCCAGCAGCCCCGGGACAGGACGCACTGAAGCTTTCTTT. The chain uses TRBV7-3 and TRBJ1-1; TRBD1 agrees at 8 bases. V was clipped by 5 bases and J by 4 bases; unmatched bases: 6. This CDR3 is 14 amino acids long. Germline CDR1 is SGHTA and CDR2 is FQGTGA. The variable domain in full, with the rest retrieved from reference TRBV7-3 and TRBJ1-1, is GAGVSQTPSNKVTEKGKYVELRCDPISGHTALYWYRQSLGQGPEFLIYFQGTGAADDSGLPNDRFFAVRPEGSVSTLKIQRTERGDSAVYLCASSPGTGRTEAFFGQGTRLTVV.

This chain uses TRBV5-1 with TRBJ1-5; no definite D call. Between the trimmed V and J ends, which lost 6 bases and 4 bases, there was a span of 2 bases. CDR3 size: 10 residues. Germline V lookup: CDR1 SGHRS, CDR2 YFSETQ. CDR3 in amino acids: CASMNQPQHF. The CDR3 DNA sequence: TGCGCCAGCATGAATCAGCCCCAGCATTTT.

V is TRBV7-8 and J is TRBJ2-1; 10 bases are shared with TRBD2. The germline V gene encodes CDR1 SGHVS and CDR2 FQNEAQ. Trimming cost V 3 bases and J 2 bases; bases outside gene matches: 4. The CDR3 has 16 amino acids. CDR3: CASSFLAGVPYNEQFF. CDR3 DNA sequence: TGTGCCAGCAGCTTTCTAGCGGGAGTACCCTACAATGAGCAGTTCTTC.

V is TRBV5-6 and J is TRBJ1-1, with D unresolved. This CDR3 is 14 amino acids long. Germline CDR1 SGHDT, CDR2 YYEEEE. Trimming took 2 bases from V and 0 from J, leaving 8 bases between them. The CDR3 is CASSFGSMNTEAFF. The CDR3 DNA reads as TGTGCCAGCAGCTTCGGCAGCATGAACACTGAAGCTTTCTTT.

This clone occurred once. This chain uses TRBV7-9 with TRBJ2-2; D is undetermined. Looked up from germline, CDR1 is SEHNR and CDR2 is FQNEAQ (reference sequence). Trimming removed 5 bases from V and 4 bases from J, with 20 bases in between. This CDR3 has 17 amino acids. CDR3 coding DNA: TGTGCCAGCAGCGGAACGGGTCTCAGGCGATCCACCGGGGAGCTGTTTTTT. It encodes CASSGTGLRRSTGELFF.

V gene TRBV5-1 combines with J gene TRBJ1-1; tentatively, D is TRBD1 (5 bases). This CDR3 contains 14 residues. Trimming pared 3 bases from V and 1 base from J, leaving 10 bases between. Germline lookup yields CDR1 SGHRS and CDR2 YFSETQ. Here the CDR3 DNA reads TGCGCCAGCAGCTGGGGCTCGGGGAACACTGAAGCTTTCTTT. Protein: CASSWGSGNTEAFF.